This record looks at one T cell receptor (beta chain) sequence and its context. This sample was included in a study of T cell responses to AZD1222 COVID-19 vaccine. Clones were sequenced by immunoSEQ multiplex PCR, and TCRdb holds only the in-frame ones, with some missing. The sample lists 170,000 or so clones; 90% were seen once. CDR1 and CDR2 (germline): LGHNT, FRNRAP. This CDR3 contains 12 residues. Trimming took 5 bases from V and 1 from J, leaving 5 bases between them. Sequencing was performed on peripheral blood, taken on day 0 of AZD1222 vaccination. This clonotype originated in an adult in good health. The chain joins TRBV12-5 to TRBJ1-2; the D gene is possibly TRBD1 (5 bases). The CDR3 protein is CASGQGNYGYTF. Here the CDR3 DNA reads TGTGCTAGTGGTCAGGGTAACTATGGCTACACCTTC. Based on the CDR3 plus reference TRBV12-5 and TRBJ1-2, the full variable domain is DARVTQTPRHKVTEMGQEVTMRCQPILGHNTVFWYRQTMMQGLELLAYFRNRAPLDDSGMPKDRFSAEMPDATLATLKIQPSEPRDSAVYFCASGQGNYGYTFGSGTRLTVV.